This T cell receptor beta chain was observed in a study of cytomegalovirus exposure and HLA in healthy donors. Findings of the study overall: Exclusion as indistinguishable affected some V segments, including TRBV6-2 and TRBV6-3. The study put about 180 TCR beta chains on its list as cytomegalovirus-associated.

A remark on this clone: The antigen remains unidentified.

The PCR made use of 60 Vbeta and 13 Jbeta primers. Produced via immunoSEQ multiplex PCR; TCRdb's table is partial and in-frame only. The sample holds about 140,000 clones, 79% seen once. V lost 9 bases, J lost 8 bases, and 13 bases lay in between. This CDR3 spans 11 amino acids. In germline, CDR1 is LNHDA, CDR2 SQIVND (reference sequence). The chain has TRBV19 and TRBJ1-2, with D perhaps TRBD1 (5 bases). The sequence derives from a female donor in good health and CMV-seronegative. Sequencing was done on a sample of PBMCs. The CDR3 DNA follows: TGTGCCAGCAGACAGTGGCTGGGCTACACCTTC. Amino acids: CASRQWLGYTF. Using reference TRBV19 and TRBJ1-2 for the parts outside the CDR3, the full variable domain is DGGITQSPKYLFRKEGQNVTLSCEQNLNHDAMYWYRQDPGQGLRLIYYSQIVNDFQKGDIAEGYSVSREKKESFPLTVTSAQKNPTAFYLCASRQWLGYTFGSGTRLTVV.